This T cell receptor beta chain emerged from a study of Graves' ophthalmopathy and Graves' hyperthyroidism. This clonotype was observed at least ten times. Trimming stripped 2 bases from V and 4 bases from J, with 9 bases between. The CDR3 has 13 residues. The authors amplified TCR beta CDR3 regions, and they did so from RNA transcripts for repertoire sequencing. The first-round RT-PCR employed HTBI primers together with the Qiagen OneStep RT-PCR kit. A multiplex PCR was then performed as the second round. TCRdb re-analysed the multiplex PCR reads in MiXCR, keeping a single row per CDR3 protein. The sample lists roughly 380,000 distinct CDR3 sequences, 15% to 17% seen once, with roughly 7% in the top ten.

The chain recombines TRBV12-3 or TRBV12-4 with TRBJ2-7; TRBD1 or TRBD2 may be the D gene (5 bases each). The sequence was obtained from a woman aged 18-35 years with stable Graves' hyperthyroidism. The material sequenced was peripheral blood. CDR3 DNA sequence: TGTGCCAGCAGTTTATTGGGACGATACGAGCAGTACTTC. Amino acid sequence: CASSLLGRYEQYF.